Each of the 17 T cell receptor beta chains below was sequenced from the same sample in a study of post-analysis software for immune sequencing data. Findings and limits, study-wide: A few TRBV segments (TRBV5-6, TRBV5-1 and TRBV20-1 among them) occurred more frequently in patients than in controls.

Unique molecular identifiers were carried by the TCR beta cDNA libraries. TCRdb recomputed calls from the PCR reads with MiXCR, one row per CDR3 protein. The table shows hundreds of thousands of distinct CDR3 sequences, with 25% to 30% occurring only once. These TCRs' antigens remain unknown. What was sequenced was blood. These receptors were taken from a girl under 18 with multiple sclerosis.

The rearrangement uses TRBV7-2 and TRBJ2-3; no firm D call. Germline-derived CDR1 and CDR2 are SGHTA and FQGNSA. Between the trimmed V and J ends, which lost 7 bases and 0 bases, there was a span of 11 bases. This CDR3 has 14 residues. Here the CDR3 reads CASTLTISTDTQYF. In DNA form, the CDR3 reads TGTGCCAGCACCCTTACAATAAGCACAGATACGCAGTATTTT. Filled out from reference TRBV7-2 and TRBJ2-3, the complete variable domain reads GAGVSQSPSNKVTEKGKDVELRCDPISGHTALYWYRQSLGQGLEFLIYFQGNSAPDKSGLPSDRFSAERTGGSVSTLTIQRTQQEDSAVYLCASTLTISTDTQYFGPGTRLTVL.

Only a few counts were recorded for this clonotype. The genes are TRBV20-1 and TRBJ2-7; possibly TRBD2 for D (5 bases). With 0 bases removed from V and 4 bases from J, the gap between germline ends came to 16 bases. The CDR3 is 15 residues long. Germline CDR1 reads DFQATT; CDR2 reads SNEGSKA (reference sequence). The CDR3 DNA follows: TGCAGTGCTAGAGATGCGGCTAGCCTCCAATACGAGCAGTACTTC. Translating gives CSARDAASLQYEQYF.

The chain joins TRBV16 to TRBJ1-2; 7 positions match TRBD1. With 3 bases clipped from V and 5 bases from J, the junction kept 3 bases outside the gene matches. Per the germline V gene, CDR1 is KGHSY and CDR2 is FQNENV. This CDR3 comprises 13 residues. CDR3 nucleotides: TGTGCCAGCAGCCAGGGACAGTTATATGGCTACACCTTC. Its protein is CASSQGQLYGYTF.

In this sample, this clonotype turned up once. The chain recombines TRBV27 with TRBJ2-5; TRBD1 or TRBD2 may be the D gene (5 bases each). V was shortened by 2 bases and J by 1 base, with 14 bases between the two germline ends. Looked up from germline, CDR1 is MNHEY and CDR2 is SMNVEV (reference sequence). The CDR3 spans 16 residues. The CDR3 loop reads CASSLASGRSQETQYF. The DNA of the CDR3 is TGTGCCAGCAGTTTAGCCTCGGGACGGTCCCAAGAGACCCAGTACTTC.

This clonotype was detected a few times. The rearrangement links TRBV27 to TRBJ2-3, with TRBD1 matching over 9 bases. The V and J ends lost 0 bases and 5 bases, in that order; junction bases with no gene match: 6. From germline, CDR1 is MNHEY and CDR2 SMNVEV (reference sequence). The CDR3 runs 16 residues. CDR3: CASSLSGTGRLDTQYF. DNA of the CDR3: TGTGCCAGCAGTTTATCCGGGACAGGGCGGCTAGATACGCAGTATTTT.

The V and J genes are TRBV25-1 and TRBJ2-7, with no clear D. Germline V lookup: CDR1 MGHDK, CDR2 SYGVNS. The CDR3 contains 15 residues. Trimming took 1 base from V and 2 from J, leaving 12 bases between them. CDR3 sequence: CASSESDGTPYEQYF. In DNA form, the CDR3 reads TGTGCCAGCAGTGAATCGGACGGTACCCCCTACGAGCAGTACTTC.

This clonotype appeared a few times. The chain combines TRBV20-1 with TRBJ2-7; D perhaps matches TRBD1 (6 bases). CDR3 size: 13 residues. CDR1 and CDR2 (germline): DFQATT, SNEGSKA (reference sequence). V was pared by 3 bases and J by 3 bases, with 12 bases between. CDR3 in amino acids: CSASTDRDYEQYF. CDR3 nucleotide sequence: TGCAGTGCTAGTACGGACAGAGACTACGAGCAGTACTTC.

The rearrangement uses TRBV6-6 and TRBJ1-1; 7 nucleotides match TRBD1. Germline-derived CDR1 and CDR2 are MNHNY and SVGAGI (reference sequence). This CDR3 comprises 14 residues. V shed 4 bases, J shed 3 bases, and the junction held 5 bases outside the gene matches. CDR3 in DNA: TGTGCCAGCAGTTTTAAGGGGGCGGACACTGAAGCTTTCTTT. Its translation: CASSFKGADTEAFF.

This clonotype appeared a few times. The chain combines TRBV7-9 with TRBJ2-5, with D possibly matching TRBD2 (6 bases). Trimming left V 1 base short and J 4 bases short, with 10 bases between. The germline CDR1 and CDR2 sequences are SEHNR and FQNEAQ (reference sequence). CDR3 size: 14 residues. Here the CDR3 DNA reads TGTGCCAGCAGCTTAGACCAAGCGGGAGAGACCCAGTACTTC. This gives the protein CASSLDQAGETQYF.

This clonotype was seen just once. This chain uses TRBV7-9 with TRBJ1-1; D is ambiguous. This CDR3 is built from 14 residues. Trimming took off 4 bases at V and 1 base at J, with 10 bases between the two ends. The germline CDR1 and CDR2 sequences are SEHNR and FQNEAQ (reference sequence). This CDR3 reads CASSSTNKNTEAFF. The CDR3 region has the DNA TGTGCCAGCAGCTCGACAAATAAGAACACTGAAGCTTTCTTT.

This clonotype turned up a few times. The V gene is TRBV20-1, the J gene TRBJ2-5, with 12 bases that match TRBD2. This CDR3 has 14 amino acids. V shed 6 bases, J shed 4 bases, and the junction held 6 bases outside the gene matches. CDR1 and CDR2 from the germline V gene are DFQATT and SNEGSKA (reference sequence). This CDR3 is CSAESGLAGETQYF. The CDR3 DNA sequence: TGCAGTGCAGAATCGGGACTAGCGGGAGAGACCCAGTACTTC.

This clonotype was seen more than once but under ten times. The rearrangement joins TRBV15 to TRBJ2-5, with D uncertain. The V end lost 4 bases, the J end lost 0 bases, and 3 bases lay between the germline ends. The germline V gene encodes CDR1 LNHNV and CDR2 YYDKDF (reference sequence). This CDR3 has 12 residues. The CDR3: CATSKYQETQYF. The DNA for the CDR3 is TGTGCCACCAGCAAGTACCAAGAGACCCAGTACTTC.

The chain combines TRBV14 with TRBJ2-1; D might be TRBD1 (6 bases). The V gene's germline CDR1 is SGHDN and CDR2 FVKESK. The CDR3 totals 15 residues. Deletions cut 1 base from V and 7 bases from J, with 14 bases between. CDR3 amino acids: CASSQGWGRLNEQFF. The DNA for the CDR3 is TGTGCCAGCAGCCAAGGGTGGGGGCGCTTGAATGAGCAGTTCTTC.

This clonotype was counted at least ten times. The rearrangement links TRBV4-1 to TRBJ2-5, with 8 bases fitting TRBD1. Germline V gene data show CDR1 as MGHRA and CDR2 as YSYEKL. Unmatched junction bases numbered 7, after V lost 1 base and J lost 0 bases. This CDR3 is 17 amino acids long. CDR3 amino acids: CASSQGTGPLNQETQYF. The CDR3 DNA is TGCGCCAGCAGCCAAGGGACAGGGCCCTTAAACCAAGAGACCCAGTACTTC.

This clonotype showed up just a few times. V gene TRBV20-1 combines with J gene TRBJ1-1, with D maybe TRBD1 (6 bases). V lost 5 bases and J lost 0, with 10 bases in between. The V gene's germline CDR1 is DFQATT and CDR2 SNEGSKA (reference sequence). This CDR3 region has 13 residues. This chain's CDR3 is CSAYGQLNTEAFF. The CDR3 DNA sequence: TGCAGTGCTTACGGACAGTTGAACACTGAAGCTTTCTTT.

This clonotype was seen only a few times. The chain employs TRBV7-2 and TRBJ1-2; 8 positions match TRBD1. J lost 0 bases, V lost 1 base, and 1 base had no gene match. The V gene's germline CDR1 is SGHTA and CDR2 FQGNSA. This CDR3 is built from 15 residues. The chain's CDR3 is CASSLDRGTNYGYTF. As DNA, the CDR3 is TGTGCCAGCAGCTTAGACAGGGGGACTAACTATGGCTACACCTTC.

This rearrangement joins TRBV7-2 to TRBJ2-3; D may be TRBD1 or TRBD2 (5 bases each). CDR3 length: 17 amino acids. Germline lookup yields CDR1 SGHTA and CDR2 FQGNSA. The V gene lost 5 bases and the J gene lost 0 bases, with 18 bases spanning the gap. The chain's CDR3 is CASSKIGTGTSTDTQYF. The DNA of the CDR3 is TGTGCCAGCAGCAAAATAGGGACGGGAACTAGCACAGATACGCAGTATTTT.